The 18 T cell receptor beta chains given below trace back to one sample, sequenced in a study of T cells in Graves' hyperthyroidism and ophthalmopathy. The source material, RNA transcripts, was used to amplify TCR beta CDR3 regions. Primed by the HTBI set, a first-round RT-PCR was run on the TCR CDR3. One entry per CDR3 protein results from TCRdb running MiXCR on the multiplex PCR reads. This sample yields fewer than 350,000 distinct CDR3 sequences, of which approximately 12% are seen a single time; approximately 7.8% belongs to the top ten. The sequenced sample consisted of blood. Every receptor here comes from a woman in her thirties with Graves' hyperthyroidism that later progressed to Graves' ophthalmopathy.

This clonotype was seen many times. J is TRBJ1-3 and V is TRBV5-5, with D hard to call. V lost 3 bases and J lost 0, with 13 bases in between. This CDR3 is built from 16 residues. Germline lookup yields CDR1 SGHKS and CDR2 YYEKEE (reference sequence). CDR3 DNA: TGTGCCAGCAGCTCCGGTCCAGGAGCCTCTGGAAACACCATATATTTT. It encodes CASSSGPGASGNTIYF.

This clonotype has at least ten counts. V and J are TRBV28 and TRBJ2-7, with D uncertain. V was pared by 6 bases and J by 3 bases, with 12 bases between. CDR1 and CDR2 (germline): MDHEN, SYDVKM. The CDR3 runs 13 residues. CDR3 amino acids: CASRGSSYYEQYF. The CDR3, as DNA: TGTGCCAGCAGGGGATCGTCCTACTACGAGCAGTACTTC. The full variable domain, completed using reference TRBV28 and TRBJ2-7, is DVKVTQSSRYLVKRTGEKVFLECVQDMDHENMFWYRQDPGLGLRLIYFSYDVKMKEKGDIPEGYSVSREKKERFSLILESASTNQTSMYLCASRGSSYYEQYFGPGTRLTVT.

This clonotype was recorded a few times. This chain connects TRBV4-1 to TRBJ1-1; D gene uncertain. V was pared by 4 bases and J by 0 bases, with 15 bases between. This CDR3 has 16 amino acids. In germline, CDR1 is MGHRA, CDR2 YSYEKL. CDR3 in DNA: TGCGCCAGCAGCCCCACTCGGTCCGGGTTGAACACTGAAGCTTTCTTT. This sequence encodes CASSPTRSGLNTEAFF.

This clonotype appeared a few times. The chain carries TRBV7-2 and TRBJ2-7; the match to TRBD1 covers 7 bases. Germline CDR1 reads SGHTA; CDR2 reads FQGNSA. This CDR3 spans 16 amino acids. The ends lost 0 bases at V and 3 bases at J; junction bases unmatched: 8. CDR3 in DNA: TGTGCCAGCAGCTTAGCGACGACAGGGATCCTCTACGAGCAGTACTTC. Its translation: CASSLATTGILYEQYF.

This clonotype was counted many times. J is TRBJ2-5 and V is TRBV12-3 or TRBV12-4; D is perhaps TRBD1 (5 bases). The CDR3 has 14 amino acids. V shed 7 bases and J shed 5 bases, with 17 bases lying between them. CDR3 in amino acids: CASKSGALGETQYF. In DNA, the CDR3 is TGTGCCAGCAAATCTGGGGCCCTTGGGGAGACCCAGTACTTC.

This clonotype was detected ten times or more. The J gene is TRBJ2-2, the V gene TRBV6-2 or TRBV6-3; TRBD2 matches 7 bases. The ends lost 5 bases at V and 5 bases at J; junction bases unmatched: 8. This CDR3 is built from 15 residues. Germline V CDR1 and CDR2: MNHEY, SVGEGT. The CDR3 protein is CASSRPTSVTGELFF. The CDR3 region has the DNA TGTGCCAGCAGTCGACCTACTAGCGTGACCGGGGAGCTGTTTTTT.

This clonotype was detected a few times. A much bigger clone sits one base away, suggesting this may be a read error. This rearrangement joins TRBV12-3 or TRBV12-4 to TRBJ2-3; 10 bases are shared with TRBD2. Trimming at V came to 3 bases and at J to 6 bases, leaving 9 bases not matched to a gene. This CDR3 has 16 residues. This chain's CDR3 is CASSFPKREGIDTQYF. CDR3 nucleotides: TGTGCCAGCAGTTTCCCAAAGCGGGAGGGGATTGATACGCAGTATTTT.

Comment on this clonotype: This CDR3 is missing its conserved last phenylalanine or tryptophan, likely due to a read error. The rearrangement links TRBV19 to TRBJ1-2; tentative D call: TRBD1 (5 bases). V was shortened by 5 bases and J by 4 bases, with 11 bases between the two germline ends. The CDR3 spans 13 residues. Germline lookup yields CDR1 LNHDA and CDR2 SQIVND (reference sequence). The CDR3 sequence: CASSPTATYGYTL. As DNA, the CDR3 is TGTGCCAGTAGTCCGACAGCTACCTATGGCTACACCCTC.

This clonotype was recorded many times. Written as DNA, the CDR3 is TGTGCCAGCAGTTTCCCTTCCCGCTCAAAGTACGACAGGGTACCGGAGACCCAGTACTTC. It translates to CASSFPSRSKYDRVPETQYF. This chain connects TRBV6-2 or TRBV6-3 to TRBJ2-5; 7 bases align to TRBD1. Trimming at V came to 4 bases and at J to 5 bases, leaving 25 bases not matched to a gene. Germline V CDR1 and CDR2: MNHEY, SVGEGT. The CDR3 is made up of 20 amino acids.

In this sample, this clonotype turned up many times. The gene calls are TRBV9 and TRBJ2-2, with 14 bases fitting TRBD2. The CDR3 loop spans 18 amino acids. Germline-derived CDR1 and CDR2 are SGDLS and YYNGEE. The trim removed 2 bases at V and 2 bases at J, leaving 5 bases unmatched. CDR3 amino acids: CASSVGLAGGSNTGELFF. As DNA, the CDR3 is TGTGCCAGCAGCGTCGGACTAGCGGGAGGAAGTAACACCGGGGAGCTGTTTTTT.

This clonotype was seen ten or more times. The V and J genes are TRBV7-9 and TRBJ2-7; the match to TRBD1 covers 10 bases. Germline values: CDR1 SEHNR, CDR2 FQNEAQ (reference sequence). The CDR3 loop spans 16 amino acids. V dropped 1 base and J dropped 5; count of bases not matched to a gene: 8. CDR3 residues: CASSLVGLTGGHEQYF. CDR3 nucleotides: TGTGCCAGCAGCTTAGTGGGCCTGACAGGGGGCCACGAGCAGTACTTC.

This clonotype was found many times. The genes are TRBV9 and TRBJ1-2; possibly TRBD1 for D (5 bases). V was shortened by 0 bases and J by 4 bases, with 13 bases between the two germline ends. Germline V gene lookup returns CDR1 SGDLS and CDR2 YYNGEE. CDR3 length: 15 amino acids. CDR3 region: CASSVGAQGSYGYTF. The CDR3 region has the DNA TGTGCCAGCAGCGTAGGGGCGCAGGGCAGCTATGGCTACACCTTC.

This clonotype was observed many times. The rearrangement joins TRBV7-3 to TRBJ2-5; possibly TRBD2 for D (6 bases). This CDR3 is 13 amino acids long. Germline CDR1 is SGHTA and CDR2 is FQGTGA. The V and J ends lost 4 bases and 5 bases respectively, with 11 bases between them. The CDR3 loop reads CASSSGAGETQYF. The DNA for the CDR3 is TGTGCCAGCAGCTCCGGGGCGGGGGAGACCCAGTACTTC.

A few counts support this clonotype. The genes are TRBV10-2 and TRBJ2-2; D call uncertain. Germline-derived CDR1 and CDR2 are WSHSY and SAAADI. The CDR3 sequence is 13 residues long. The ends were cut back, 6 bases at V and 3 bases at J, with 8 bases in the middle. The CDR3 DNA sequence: TGCGCCAGCAGCGACTCTTACACCGGGGAGCTGTTTTTT. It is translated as CASSDSYTGELFF.

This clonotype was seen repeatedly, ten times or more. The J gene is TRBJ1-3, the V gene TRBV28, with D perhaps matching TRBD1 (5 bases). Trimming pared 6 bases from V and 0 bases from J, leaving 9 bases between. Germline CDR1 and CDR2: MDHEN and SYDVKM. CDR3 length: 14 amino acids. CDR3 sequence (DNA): TGTGCCAGCAGGTTGGGGGGCTCTGGAAACACCATATATTTT. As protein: CASRLGGSGNTIYF.

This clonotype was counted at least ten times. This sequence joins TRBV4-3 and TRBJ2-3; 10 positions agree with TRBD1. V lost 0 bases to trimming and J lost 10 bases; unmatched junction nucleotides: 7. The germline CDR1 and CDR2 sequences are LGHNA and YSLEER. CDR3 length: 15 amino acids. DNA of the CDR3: TGCGCCAGCAGCCAAGACCGGGACAGGGGTGTTCCGCAGTATTTT. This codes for CASSQDRDRGVPQYF.

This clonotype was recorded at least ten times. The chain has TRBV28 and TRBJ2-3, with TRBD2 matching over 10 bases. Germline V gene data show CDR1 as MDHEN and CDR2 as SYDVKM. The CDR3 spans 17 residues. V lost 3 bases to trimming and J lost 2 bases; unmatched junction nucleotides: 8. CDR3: CASSLGLAGVVTDTQYF. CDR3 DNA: TGTGCCAGCAGTTTGGGCCTAGCGGGAGTTGTCACAGATACGCAGTATTTT.

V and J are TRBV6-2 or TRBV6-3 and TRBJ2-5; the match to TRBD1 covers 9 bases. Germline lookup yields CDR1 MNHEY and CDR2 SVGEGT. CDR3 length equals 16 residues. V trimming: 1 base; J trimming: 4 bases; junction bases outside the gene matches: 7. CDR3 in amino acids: CASSYWGQGEVETQYF. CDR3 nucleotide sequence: TGTGCCAGCAGTTACTGGGGACAGGGAGAGGTAGAGACCCAGTACTTC.